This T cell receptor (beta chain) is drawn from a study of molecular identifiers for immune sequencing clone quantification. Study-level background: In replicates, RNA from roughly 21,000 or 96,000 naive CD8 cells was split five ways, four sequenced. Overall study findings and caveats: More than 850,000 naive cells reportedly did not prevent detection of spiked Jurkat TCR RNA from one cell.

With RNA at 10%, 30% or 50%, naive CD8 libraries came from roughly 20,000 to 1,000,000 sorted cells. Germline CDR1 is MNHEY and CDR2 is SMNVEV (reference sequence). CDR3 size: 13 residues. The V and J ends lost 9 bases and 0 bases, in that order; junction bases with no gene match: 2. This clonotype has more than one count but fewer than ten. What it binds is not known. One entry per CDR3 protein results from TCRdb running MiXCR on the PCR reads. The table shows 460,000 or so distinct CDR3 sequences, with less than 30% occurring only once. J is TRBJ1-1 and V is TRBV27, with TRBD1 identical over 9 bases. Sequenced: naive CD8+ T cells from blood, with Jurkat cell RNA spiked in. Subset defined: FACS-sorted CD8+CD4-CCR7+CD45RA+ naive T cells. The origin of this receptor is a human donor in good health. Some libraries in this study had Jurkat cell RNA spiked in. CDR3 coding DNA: TGTGCCAGTGGACAGGGGTTGAACACTGAAGCTTTCTTT. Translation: CASGQGLNTEAFF.